This entry describes one TCR beta chain. Its antigen is still unknown. There are 15 residues in the CDR3. Trimming cost V 2 bases and J 2 bases; bases outside gene matches: 5. CDR1 SGHRS and CDR2 YFSETQ come from the germline V gene. Measured with immunoSEQ multiplex PCR; TCRdb has only the in-frame clones, and not every one. This table holds 350,000 to 450,000 clones, roughly 80% found once. Regarding treatment: around 19 received Ad26.COV2.S at low or high dose, single or two shots; roughly five received placebo; per-sample allocation not given. At day 63 after the first vaccine or placebo injection, samples were drawn. This specimen comes from a study of Ad26.COV2.S vaccination and SARS-CoV-2 variants. Whole-study context: Of the COV1001 trial arms, the Ad26.COV2.S arm included the donor. The vaccine Ad26.COV2.S was put into the muscle once, or twice with 56 days between.

Study outcomes and limitations: Total T cell responses, in the TCR breadth and depth analyses, may have been underestimated. It was reported that spike-specific CD8+ and CD4+ T cell responses were substantially broad after vaccination.

This chain links TRBV5-1 with TRBJ2-5; 8 bases match TRBD2. The sequence was obtained from a person aged 18-65 years who received the Ad26.COV2.S COVID-19 vaccine or a placebo. The source material was peripheral blood, sampled in a trial of Ad26.COV2.S vaccine versus placebo. CDR3 bases: TGCGCCAGCAGCTTCTTAGCGGGGCCGCAAGAGACCCAGTACTTC. Translation gives CASSFLAGPQETQYF.